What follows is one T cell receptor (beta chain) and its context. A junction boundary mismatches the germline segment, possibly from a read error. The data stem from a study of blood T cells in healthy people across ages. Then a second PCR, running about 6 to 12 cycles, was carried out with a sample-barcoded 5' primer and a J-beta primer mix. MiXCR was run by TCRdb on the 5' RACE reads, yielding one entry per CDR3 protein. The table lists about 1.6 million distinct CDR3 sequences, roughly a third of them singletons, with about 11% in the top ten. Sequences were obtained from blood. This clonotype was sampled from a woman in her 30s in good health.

This CDR3 is CASSLVGTLAKDIQYF. In DNA form, the CDR3 reads TGTGCCAGCAGCTTAGTGGGCACGTTAGCCAAAGACATTCAGTACTTC. V is TRBV7-2 and J is TRBJ2-4; D gene unclear. There are 16 residues in the CDR3. Germline lookup yields CDR1 SGHTA and CDR2 FQGNSA. Together with reference TRBV7-2 and TRBJ2-4, the CDR3 gives the full variable domain: GAGVSQSPSNKVTEKGKDVELRCDPISGHTALYWYRQSLGQGLEFLIYFQGNSAPDKSGLPSDRFSAERTGGSVSTLTIQRTQQEDSAVYLCASSLVGTLAKDIQYFGAGTRLSVL.